This T cell receptor beta chain was identified in a study of graft-versus-host responses after intestinal transplantation. The V gene lost 2 bases and the J gene lost 4 bases, with 12 bases spanning the gap. The CDR3 has 15 residues. Germline V gene data show CDR1 as SGHNT and CDR2 as YENEEA. To note about this clone: What it recognizes is unknown.

Assay: immunoSEQ multiplex PCR; the TCRdb copy retains only in-frame clones and omits some. The sample carries tens of thousands of clones, 91% recorded once. This specimen was unstimulated CD4+ T cells sorted from spleen or lymph node cells, taken before transplant. This TCR came from a human donor who was the organ donor for an intestinal transplant. The V gene is TRBV11-3, the J gene TRBJ2-1; D is perhaps TRBD2 (7 bases). CDR3 nucleotide sequence: TGTGCCAGCAGCTTATACGGGGGGCTGTACAATGAGCAGTTCTTC. This codes for CASSLYGGLYNEQFF.